This TCR beta chain is drawn from a study of vaccination effects on CD4 cells after COVID-19. Germline V CDR1 and CDR2: MNHEY, SMNVEV (reference sequence). The CDR3 sequence is 11 residues long. Under the ViraFEST assay, PBMC were stimulated with viral peptide pools so that antigen-specific CD4+ T cells expanded. Sequencing was performed afterwards. CD4+ T cells were isolated after 10 days of culture. Participants each got two BNT162b2 or mRNA-1273 vaccine doses. Researchers reported culturing 2 million or so PBMC in each well, adding about 11 IU/ml IL-2 and about 10 ug/ml peptides. At days 3 and 7, half of the medium was exchanged for IL-2 medium. Concerning this clone: Its target is unknown. An end of the junction differs from the germline gene, which may be a read error.

Repertoires were generated with immunoSEQ multiplex PCR, while TCRdb's copy carries only in-frame clones and drops some. The repertoire consists of some 15,000 clones, with 70% occurring once and the leading ten covering over 8.5%. Regarding the study as a whole: Of the vaccine-induced clones from healthy vaccinees, merely 1 of 255 recognized common cold coronaviruses as well.

The sample in question was CD4+ T cells from PBMCs cultured with SARS-CoV-2 spike peptides, obtained after COVID-19 vaccination. The gene calls are TRBV27 and TRBJ1-6; TRBD1 aligns across 7 bases. This TCR came from a human donor who received a COVID-19 vaccine. This chain's CDR3 is CASTLGDRGIF. The DNA for the CDR3 is TGTGCCAGCACCTTGGGGGACAGAGGGATTTTT.